This TCR beta chain was obtained from a study of T cell repertoires in cytomegalovirus infection. Whole-study context: HLA-B-restricted CMV epitopes that are well studied, plus recently identified HLA-C-restricted ones, were used by the study. CMV infection and matching HLA type were both indicated by public TCR beta signatures. Whole-study results and caveats: Using cumulative public TCR beta family frequency, the authors identified those who carried CMV together with the relevant HLA. It was HLA-C-restricted CMV-specific TCR beta clonotypes that dominated the response ex vivo.

TCRdb itself ran the reads through MiXCR, one entry per CDR3 protein. The top ten clones hold 15% to 20% of a sample with about half a million distinct CDR3 sequences, roughly a third of them seen once. CDR3 length equals 14 residues. V shed 2 bases and J shed 2 bases, with 7 bases lying between them. This clonotype has just a few counts. Its antigen is not identified. This chain connects TRBV12-3 or TRBV12-4 to TRBJ1-3; D gene unclear. The sequenced sample was cultured PBMCs, obtained from culture after CMV antigen stimulation. The clonotype was recovered from a human donor in good health (CMV status not recorded). Some clones in this sample may be carry-over from other donors' samples. CDR3 residues: CASSLMAAGNTIYF. The CDR3 DNA follows: TGTGCCAGCAGTTTAATGGCAGCTGGAAACACCATATATTTT.